The 14 T cell receptor beta chains below come from one sample, sequenced in a study of blood T cell repertoires in COVID-19. TCRdb keeps only in-frame clones here, not all; method: immunoSEQ multiplex PCR. The repertoire has about 60,000 clones, roughly nine tenths of them found once; the top ten carry under 8.5%. Sequenced material: peripheral blood. These receptor sequences come from a human donor in a cohort sampled during active COVID-19.

This sequence joins TRBV10-1 and TRBJ2-7; D not resolved. CDR1 is WNHNN, CDR2 SYGVQD, per germline (reference sequence). The CDR3 is made up of 13 amino acids. Trimming removed 2 bases at V and 3 bases at J, with 8 bases between. CDR3 bases: TGCGCCAGCAGTGAGGCAGGAAACTACGAGCAGTACTTC. It specifies CASSEAGNYEQYF.

This clone was observed a single time. The chain employs TRBV7-8 and TRBJ2-7; 13 bases fit TRBD2. The J segment lost 3 bases and the V segment lost 5 bases, leaving 7 bases of the junction unmatched. The CDR3 consists of 16 residues. Per the germline V gene, CDR1 is SGHVS and CDR2 is FQNEAQ. For the CDR3, the DNA is TGTGCCAGCAGCGACCGGGGACTAGCGGGATACTACGAGCAGTACTTC. As protein: CASSDRGLAGYYEQYF.

The rearrangement joins TRBV25-1 to TRBJ2-7; TRBD1 aligns across 11 bases. This CDR3 spans 14 amino acids. The V segment lost 4 bases and the J segment 6 bases; nucleotides outside the gene matches: 5. Germline V gene sequence: CDR1 MGHDK, CDR2 SYGVNS. The CDR3: CASSADRGLPEQYF. CDR3 coding DNA: TGTGCCAGCAGTGCGGACAGGGGGCTTCCCGAGCAGTACTTC.

The chain has TRBV19 and TRBJ1-3; 9 bases are shared with TRBD1. The CDR3 extends over 14 amino acids. V lost 7 bases and J lost 2; bases outside the gene matches: 3. In germline, CDR1 is LNHDA, CDR2 SQIVND (reference sequence). The CDR3 spells CASTDRGTGNTIYF. DNA of the CDR3: TGTGCCAGTACTGACAGGGGGACTGGAAACACCATATATTTT.

The V gene is TRBV7-2, the J gene TRBJ2-1; weak D call: TRBD2 (7 bases). Trimming took 5 bases from V and 5 from J, leaving 10 bases between them. The CDR3 sequence is 13 residues long. Germline V lookup: CDR1 SGHTA, CDR2 FQGNSA. The CDR3 sequence is CASSGGAHNEQFF. The CDR3 DNA reads TGTGCCAGCAGCGGGGGGGCCCACAATGAGCAGTTCTTC.

The chain couples TRBV4-3 to TRBJ1-4, with D hard to call. Trimming took 1 base from V and 0 from J, leaving 9 bases between them. This CDR3 is 16 amino acids long. CDR1 and CDR2 from the germline V gene are LGHNA and YSLEER. CDR3 in amino acids: CASSQVKTATNEKLFF. In DNA form, the CDR3 reads TGCGCCAGCAGCCAAGTAAAAACAGCAACTAATGAAAAACTGTTTTTT.

This chain joins TRBV7-8 and TRBJ2-7; D is ambiguous. Germline CDR1 is SGHVS and CDR2 is FQNEAQ. Trimming took 1 base from V and 3 from J, leaving 4 bases between them. The CDR3 runs 12 residues. This CDR3 is CASSLVSYEQYF. CDR3 DNA: TGTGCCAGCAGCTTAGTTAGCTACGAGCAGTACTTC.

This clone was picked up one time. The chain joins TRBV7-2 to TRBJ2-2; a possible D gene is TRBD1 (8 bases). The CDR3 is 15 residues long. Germline V gives CDR1 SGHTA, CDR2 FQGNSA. Trimming shortened V by 5 bases and J by 4 bases, and 14 bases separated the two germline ends. The CDR3 bases are TGTGCCAGCAGCATGGACAGGGAGGGCACCGGGGAGCTGTTTTTT. It encodes CASSMDREGTGELFF.

The chain recombines TRBV7-2 with TRBJ2-5; TRBD1 agrees at 7 bases. Germline CDR1 and CDR2: SGHTA and FQGNSA. The CDR3 spans 15 residues. V lost 1 base and J lost 5; bases outside the gene matches: 7. The CDR3 is CASSLGLGTVETQYF. The CDR3 nucleotides are TGTGCCAGCAGCTTAGGCCTGGGGACAGTGGAGACCCAGTACTTC.

The J gene is TRBJ2-1, the V gene TRBV5-1; 8 nucleotides align to TRBD2. Germline CDR1 is SGHRS and CDR2 is YFSETQ. The CDR3 totals 15 residues. Trimming at V came to 6 bases and at J to 1 base, leaving 6 bases not matched to a gene. CDR3 DNA: TGCGCCAGCACCAGTAGCGGGGAATCCTACAATGAGCAGTTCTTC. This translates into CASTSSGESYNEQFF.

The J gene is TRBJ2-5, the V gene TRBV19; D possibly corresponds to TRBD1 (8 bases). Germline CDR1 reads LNHDA; CDR2 reads SQIVND (reference sequence). The CDR3 is made up of 12 amino acids. V lost 9 bases and J 5 bases, leaving 13 bases between the germline ends. The CDR3 region is CARTGGVETQYF. The CDR3 DNA is TGTGCCAGAACAGGGGGGGTGGAGACCCAGTACTTC.

V is TRBV2 and J is TRBJ1-1; possible D gene TRBD1, 6 bases. Germline V gene lookup returns CDR1 SNHLY and CDR2 FYNNEI. CDR3 length equals 14 residues. Trimming removed 2 bases from V and 1 base from J, with 8 bases in between. CDR3 region: CASSEWDTNTEAFF. Written as DNA, the CDR3 is TGTGCCAGCAGTGAATGGGACACGAACACTGAAGCTTTCTTT.

This clone was seen a handful of times. J is TRBJ1-3 and V is TRBV27; 7 nucleotides line up with TRBD1. The CDR3 runs to 13 residues. Germline loops: CDR1 MNHEY, CDR2 SMNVEV (reference sequence). Germline trimming cut 5 bases from V and 6 bases from J; bases unmatched to any gene: 4. CDR3: CASSQRGQNTIYF. The CDR3, as DNA: TGTGCCAGCAGTCAAAGGGGGCAAAACACCATATATTTT.

The rearrangement joins TRBV10-3 to TRBJ2-3; 8 positions agree with TRBD2. Germline V lookup: CDR1 ENHRY, CDR2 SYGVKD. CDR3 size: 15 residues. V lost 3 bases to trimming and J lost 0 bases; unmatched junction nucleotides: 2. CDR3 in DNA: TGTGCCATCAGTGACGGGGGGGCCAGCACAGATACGCAGTATTTT. Translated, it gives CAISDGGASTDTQYF.